These T cell receptor beta chains were read from a single sample in a study of cytomegalovirus exposure and HLA in healthy donors. The protocol was immunoSEQ multiplex PCR, while the TCRdb copy is restricted to in-frame clones and leaves out a portion. The data show some 130,000 clones, with around 74% seen just once and under 6.5% held by the top ten. Material: PBMCs. The receptors derive from a woman aged 50 to 60 in good health and CMV-seropositive. The CDR3 runs from the conserved cysteine through the conserved F or W. D genes are given only for firm matches. Clone size, where shown, is once, few, many, or a class for clones that have expanded.

D: NA
V: TRBV5-4
size: NA
J: TRBJ2-7
length: 16
DNA: TGTGCCAGCAGCTTGTGGGGGGTAGGTCGGGGTGCCGAGCAGTACTTC
CDR3: CASSLWGVGRGAEQYF

D: NA
V: TRBV29-1
size: NA
J: TRBJ1-1
length: 10
DNA: TGCAGCGTTGGGGACACTGGGGCTTTCTTT
CDR3: CSVGDTGAFF

D: NA
V: TRBV7-9
size: NA
J: TRBJ1-2
length: 14
DNA: TGTGCCAGCAATCCATCGGGAGGGGGGTATGGCTACACCTTC
CDR3: CASNPSGGGYGYTF

D: NA
V: TRBV7-6
size: NA
J: TRBJ2-7
length: 15
DNA: TGTGCCAGCAGCTCCCCCCCTCGGGGTAGGGACGAGCAGTACTTC
CDR3: CASSSPPRGRDEQYF

D: TRBD1
V: TRBV7-9
size: NA
J: TRBJ1-1
length: 14
DNA: TGTGCCAGCATCCAGGGGGCCGGGAACACTGAAGCTTTCTTT
CDR3: CASIQGAGNTEAFF

D: TRBD2
V: TRBV5-6
size: NA
J: TRBJ2-5
length: 14
DNA: TGTGCCAGCAGCTCGGCTAGCGGGGGAGAGACCCAGTACTTC
CDR3: CASSSASGGETQYF

D: TRBD1
V: TRBV10-3
size: NA
J: TRBJ1-2
length: 14
DNA: TGTGCCATCAGCCCCGGACAGGGTGAAGATGGCTACACCTTC
CDR3: CAISPGQGEDGYTF

D: TRBD2
V: TRBV28
size: NA
J: TRBJ2-5
length: 13
DNA: TGTGCCAGCAGTGGAACAGGTCGGGGGGCCCAGTACTTC
CDR3: CASSGTGRGAQYF

D: TRBD2
V: TRBV30
size: NA
J: TRBJ2-3
length: 23
DNA: TGTGCCTGGATACCGCGAGCCGGGACTAGCGGGGGGTCCGATTTCCCGAGCACAGATACGCAGTATTTT
CDR3: CAWIPRAGTSGGSDFPSTDTQYF

D: TRBD1
V: TRBV6-5
size: NA
J: TRBJ1-2
length: 14
DNA: TGTGCCAGCAGTTCAGGGGGCATTGGGGGGGGCTACACCTTC
CDR3: CASSSGGIGGGYTF

D: NA
V: TRBV19
size: NA
J: TRBJ1-1
length: 13
DNA: TGTGCCAGTAGTTCCCGGGGGAACACTGAAGCTTTCTTT
CDR3: CASSSRGNTEAFF

D: NA
V: TRBV5-4
size: NA
J: TRBJ2-3
length: 15
DNA: TGTGCCAGCAGCATTGGGGGGACTAGCACAGATACGCAGTATTTT
CDR3: CASSIGGTSTDTQYF

D: NA
V: TRBV7-2
size: NA
J: TRBJ1-1
length: 15
DNA: TGTGCCAGCAGCTTTCGTCGACAGTTAAACACTGAAGCTTTCTTT
CDR3: CASSFRRQLNTEAFF

D: NA
V: TRBV19
size: NA
J: TRBJ2-2
length: 17
DNA: TGTGCCAGTAGTATACATAGGAGGCCGGCGAACACCGGGGAGCTGTTTTTT
CDR3: CASSIHRRPANTGELFF

D: TRBD1
V: TRBV5-4
size: NA
J: TRBJ2-2
length: 16
DNA: TGTGCCAGCAGCCTGAGACGGACAGGGTTCACCGGGGAGCTGTTTTTT
CDR3: CASSLRRTGFTGELFF

D: TRBD1
V: TRBV6-1
size: few
J: TRBJ1-2
length: 14
DNA: TGTGCCAGCAGGGCAGGGGGCGCGGACTATGGCTACACCTTC
CDR3: CASRAGGADYGYTF

D: NA
V: TRBV25-1
size: NA
J: TRBJ2-2
length: 17
DNA: TGTGCCAGCAGCCACAGGGTGGGAATAGCGAACACCGGGGAGCTATTTTTT
CDR3: CASSHRVGIANTGELFF